The count of the clone carrying this T cell receptor beta chain is one. Authors' processing steps: Cell counts per sample came from amplifying reference gene primers. Sequencing used immunoSEQ multiplex PCR; TCRdb keeps in-frame clones, though not all of them. V and J calls and clone size follow that table, whereas D and trimming were derived from the DNA. Among about 10,000 clones listed, around three quarters were seen once. The data stem from a study of blood T cell repertoires in COVID-19. Across the study: Sites in the United States, Italy and Spain provided acute and convalescent COVID-19 samples. Sources were T cells, B-cell-depleted T cells, or PBMCs; the material itself was cDNA or gDNA.

Germline lookup yields CDR1 MGHDK and CDR2 SYGVNS. The CDR3 loop spans 15 amino acids. Trimming pared 3 bases from V and 8 bases from J, leaving 16 bases between. This TCR derives from a human donor in a cohort sampled during active COVID-19. The sequencing input was peripheral blood. This chain joins TRBV25-1 and TRBJ1-4; a possible D gene is TRBD1 (5 bases). The CDR3 bases are TGTGCCAGCAGTGAGGGCCAGGGTGGATGGGAAAAACTGTTTTTT. This translates into CASSEGQGGWEKLFF.